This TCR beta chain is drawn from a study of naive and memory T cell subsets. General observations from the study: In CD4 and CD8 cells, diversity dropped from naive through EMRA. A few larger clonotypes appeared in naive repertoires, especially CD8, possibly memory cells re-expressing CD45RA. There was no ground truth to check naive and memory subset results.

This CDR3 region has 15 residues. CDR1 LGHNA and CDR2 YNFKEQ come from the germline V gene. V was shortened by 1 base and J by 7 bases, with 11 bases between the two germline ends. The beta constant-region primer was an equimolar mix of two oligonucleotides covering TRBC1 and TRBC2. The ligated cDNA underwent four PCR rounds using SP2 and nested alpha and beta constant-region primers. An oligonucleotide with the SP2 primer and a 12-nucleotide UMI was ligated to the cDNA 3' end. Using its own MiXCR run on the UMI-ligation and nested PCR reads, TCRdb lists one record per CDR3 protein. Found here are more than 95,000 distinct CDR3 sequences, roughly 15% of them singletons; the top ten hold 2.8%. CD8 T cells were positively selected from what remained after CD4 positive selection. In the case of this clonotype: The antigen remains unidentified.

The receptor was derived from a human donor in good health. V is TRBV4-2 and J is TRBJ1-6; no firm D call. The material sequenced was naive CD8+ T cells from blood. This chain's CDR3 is CASSQVLGNNSPLHF. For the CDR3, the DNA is TGTGCCAGCAGCCAAGTGCTGGGAAACAATTCACCCCTCCACTTT.